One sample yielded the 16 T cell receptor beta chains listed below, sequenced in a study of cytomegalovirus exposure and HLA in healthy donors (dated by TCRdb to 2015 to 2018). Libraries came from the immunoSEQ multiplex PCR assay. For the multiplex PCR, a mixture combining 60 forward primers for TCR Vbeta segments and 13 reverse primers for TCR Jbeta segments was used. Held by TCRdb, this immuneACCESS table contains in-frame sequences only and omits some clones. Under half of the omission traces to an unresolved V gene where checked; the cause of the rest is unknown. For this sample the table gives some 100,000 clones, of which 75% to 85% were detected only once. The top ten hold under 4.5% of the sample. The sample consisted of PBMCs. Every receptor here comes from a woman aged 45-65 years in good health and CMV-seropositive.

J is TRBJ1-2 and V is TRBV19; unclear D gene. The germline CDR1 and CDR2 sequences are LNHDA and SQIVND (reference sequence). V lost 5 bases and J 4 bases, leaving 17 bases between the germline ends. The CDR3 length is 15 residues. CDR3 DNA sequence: TGTGCCAGTAGTCCTACGGGAGCAAGCACCTATGGCTACACCTTC. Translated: CASSPTGASTYGYTF.

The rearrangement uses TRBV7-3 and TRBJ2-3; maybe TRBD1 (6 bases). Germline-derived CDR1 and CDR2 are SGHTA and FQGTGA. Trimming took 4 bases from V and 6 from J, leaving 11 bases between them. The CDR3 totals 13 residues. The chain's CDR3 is CASSSSGEDTQYF. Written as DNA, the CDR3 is TGTGCCAGCAGCTCCTCAGGGGAGGATACGCAGTATTTT.

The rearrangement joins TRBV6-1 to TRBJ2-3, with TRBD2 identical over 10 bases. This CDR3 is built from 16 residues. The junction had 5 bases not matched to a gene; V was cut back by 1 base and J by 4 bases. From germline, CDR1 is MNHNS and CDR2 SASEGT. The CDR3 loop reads CASSEEREGLPDTQYF. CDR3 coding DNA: TGTGCCAGCAGTGAAGAGCGGGAGGGCCTGCCAGATACGCAGTATTTT.

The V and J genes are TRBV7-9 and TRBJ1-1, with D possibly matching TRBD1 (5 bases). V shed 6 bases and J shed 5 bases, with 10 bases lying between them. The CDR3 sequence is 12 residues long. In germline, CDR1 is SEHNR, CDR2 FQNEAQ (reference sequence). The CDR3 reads CASSGGATEAFF. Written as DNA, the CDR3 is TGTGCCAGCAGTGGTGGGGCTACTGAAGCTTTCTTT.

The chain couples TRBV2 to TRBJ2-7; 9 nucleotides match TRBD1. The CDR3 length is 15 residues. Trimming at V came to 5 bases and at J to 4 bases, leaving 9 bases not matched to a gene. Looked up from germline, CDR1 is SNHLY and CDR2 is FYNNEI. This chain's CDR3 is CASSYPGTGIYEQYF. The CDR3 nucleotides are TGTGCCAGCAGTTACCCCGGGACAGGGATATACGAGCAGTACTTC.

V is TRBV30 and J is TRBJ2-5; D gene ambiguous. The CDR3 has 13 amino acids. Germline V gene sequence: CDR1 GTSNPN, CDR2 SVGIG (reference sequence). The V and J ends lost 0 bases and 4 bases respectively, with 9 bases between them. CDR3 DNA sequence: TGTGCCTGGAGTGTAACGGGTTCAGAGACCCAGTACTTC. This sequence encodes CAWSVTGSETQYF. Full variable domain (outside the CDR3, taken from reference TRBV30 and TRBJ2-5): SQTIHQWPATLVQPVGSPLSLECTVEGTSNPNLYWYRQAAGRGLQLLFYSVGIGQISSEVPQNLSASRPQDRQFILSSKKLLLSDSGFYLCAWSVTGSETQYFGPGTRLLVL.

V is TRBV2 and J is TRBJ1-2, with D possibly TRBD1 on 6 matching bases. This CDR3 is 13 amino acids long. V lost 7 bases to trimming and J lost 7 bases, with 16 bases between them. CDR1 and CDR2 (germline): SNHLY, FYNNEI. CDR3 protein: CASTYRVESGYTF. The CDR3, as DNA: TGTGCCAGCACCTACAGGGTGGAGTCTGGCTACACCTTC.

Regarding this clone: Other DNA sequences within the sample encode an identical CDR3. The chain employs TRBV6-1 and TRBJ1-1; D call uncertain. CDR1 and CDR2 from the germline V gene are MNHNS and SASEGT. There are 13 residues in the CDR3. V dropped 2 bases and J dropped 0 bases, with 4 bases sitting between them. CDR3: CASSESVNTEAFF. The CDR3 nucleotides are TGTGCCAGCAGTGAATCTGTGAACACTGAAGCTTTCTTT.

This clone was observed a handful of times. The CDR3 nucleotides are TGTGCCTGGAGCTTAGCGGGGCCCTACGAGCAGTACTTC. It codes for CAWSLAGPYEQYF. The gene calls are TRBV30 and TRBJ2-7; 8 nucleotides agree with TRBD2. V dropped 3 bases and J dropped 2; count of bases not matched to a gene: 3. Germline V gives CDR1 GTSNPN, CDR2 SVGIG (reference sequence). The CDR3 runs 13 residues.

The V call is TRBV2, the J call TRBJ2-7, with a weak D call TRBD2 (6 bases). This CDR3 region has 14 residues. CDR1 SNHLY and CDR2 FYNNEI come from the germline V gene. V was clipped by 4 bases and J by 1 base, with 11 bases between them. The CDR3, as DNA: TGTGCCAGCAGTGGGTCCGCGGGATCCTACGAGCAGTACTTC. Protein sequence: CASSGSAGSYEQYF. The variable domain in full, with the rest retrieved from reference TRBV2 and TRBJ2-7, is EPEVTQTPSHQVTQMGQEVILRCVPISNHLYFYWYRQILGQKVEFLVSFYNNEISEKSEIFDDQFSVERPDGSNFTLKIRSTKLEDSAMYFCASSGSAGSYEQYFGPGTRLTVT.

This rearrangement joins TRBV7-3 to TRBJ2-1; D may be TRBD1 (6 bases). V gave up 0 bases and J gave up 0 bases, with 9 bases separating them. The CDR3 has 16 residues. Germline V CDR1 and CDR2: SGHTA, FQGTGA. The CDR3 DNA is TGTGCCAGCAGCTTAACTGGGGGCGGCTCCTACAATGAGCAGTTCTTC. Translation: CASSLTGGGSYNEQFF.

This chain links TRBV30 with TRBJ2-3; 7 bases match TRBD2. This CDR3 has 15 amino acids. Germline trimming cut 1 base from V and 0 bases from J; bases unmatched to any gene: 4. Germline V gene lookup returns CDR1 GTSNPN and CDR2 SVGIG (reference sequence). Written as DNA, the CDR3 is TGTGCCTGGAGTGGTGGGGGGGGAAGCACAGATACGCAGTATTTT. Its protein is CAWSGGGGSTDTQYF.

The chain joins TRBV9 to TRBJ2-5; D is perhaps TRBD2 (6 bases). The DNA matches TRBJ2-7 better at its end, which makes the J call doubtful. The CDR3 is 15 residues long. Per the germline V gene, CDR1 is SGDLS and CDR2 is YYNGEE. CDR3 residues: CASSVEGEDTYEQYF. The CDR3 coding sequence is TGTGCCAGCAGCGTAGAAGGGGAGGATACCTACGAGCAGTACTTC.

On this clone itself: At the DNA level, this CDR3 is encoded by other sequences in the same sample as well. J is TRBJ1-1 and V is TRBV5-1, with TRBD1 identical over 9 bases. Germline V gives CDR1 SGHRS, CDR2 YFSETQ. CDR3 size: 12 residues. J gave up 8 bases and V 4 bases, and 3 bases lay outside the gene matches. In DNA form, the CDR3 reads TGCGCCAGCAGCCCCGGACAGGGGGAAGCTTTCTTT. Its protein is CASSPGQGEAFF.

Written as DNA, the CDR3 is TGTGCCATCAGTTCTTCCCGGGAGAAGCAGTACTTC. This sequence encodes CAISSSREKQYF. The chain joins TRBV10-3 to TRBJ2-7, with D tentatively TRBD2 (6 bases). Germline CDR1 ENHRY, CDR2 SYGVKD. V lost 5 bases, J lost 8 bases, and 13 bases lay in between. There are 12 residues in the CDR3.

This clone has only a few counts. This CDR3 is CASSGSSYNEQFF. The CDR3 bases are TGTGCCAGCAGCGGGAGCTCCTACAATGAGCAGTTCTTC. This chain uses TRBV9 with TRBJ2-1; no firm D call. CDR3 length: 13 amino acids. Deletions cut 3 bases from V and 0 bases from J, with 4 bases between. Germline V CDR1 and CDR2: SGDLS, YYNGEE.